The clone carrying this T cell receptor beta chain turned up a few times. Its antigen remains unknown. The TCRbeta library was prepared with unique molecular identifiers. MiXCR was run by TCRdb on the PCR reads, yielding one entry per CDR3 protein. The data show 670,000 or so distinct CDR3 sequences, about 12% seen once. V was pared by 0 bases and J by 1 base, with 8 bases between. This CDR3 region has 14 residues. Per germline, CDR1 SGHKS and CDR2 YYEKEE (reference sequence). The sample is drawn from a study of T-cell reconstitution after alpha-beta-depleted transplantation in children. General study results and limits: T-cell counts and diversity were attributed mostly to newly produced T cells one year after transplant. Where some patients showed high TCRbeta diversity at day 60, it came from recipient T cells and thymic progenitors that had survived. Expanded graft clones numbering several hundred reportedly gave rise to alpha-beta T cells about two months after transplant.

J is TRBJ2-7 and V is TRBV5-5; unclear D gene. Here the sequenced sample was PBMCs, taken before TCRalphabeta/CD19-depleted stem cell transplant. This clonotype was obtained from a girl aged 2 to 9 with congenital amegakaryocytic thrombocytopenia, due to receive a stem cell transplant. The CDR3: CASSLEFSSYEQYF. CDR3 DNA: TGTGCCAGCAGCTTGGAGTTCTCATCCTACGAGCAGTACTTC.